This T cell receptor beta chain was captured in a study of post-analysis software for immune sequencing data. The study's findings and limits: With F measure, samples from one preparation batch clustered together strongly. In patients, 4 to 6 TRBV segments were more frequent than in controls, with TRBV5-6, TRBV5-1 and TRBV20-1 among them. Those with multiple sclerosis, the patient group, showed significantly lower normalized Chao1 diversity than controls.

This CDR3 has 17 residues. From germline, CDR1 is MDHEN and CDR2 SYDVKM. Trimming pared 6 bases from V and 2 bases from J, leaving 17 bases between. The authors incorporated unique molecular identifiers into the TCR beta cDNA libraries. The source material, about 0.9 to 10 million T cells, gave rise to about 490,000 cDNA molecules. TCRdb redid the calling of the PCR reads with MiXCR, one entry per CDR3 protein. This table holds about 560,000 distinct CDR3 sequences, 44% found once. As concerns this clonotype: The antigen is undetermined.

The rearrangement uses TRBV28 and TRBJ2-6; TRBD1 is a possible D gene (6 bases). The specimen sequenced was blood. The TCR sequence derives from a girl between 10 and 17 years old with multiple sclerosis. CDR3 loop: CASRKQGIYAGANVLTF. CDR3 DNA sequence: TGTGCCAGCAGGAAACAGGGAATTTATGCTGGGGCCAACGTCCTGACTTTC.